This TCR beta chain was identified during a study of cytomegalovirus exposure and HLA in healthy donors (dated by TCRdb to between 2016 and 2019). Regarding the research as a whole: In an earlier analysis of approximately 640 of the donors, 250 to 350 Gb of sequence data and 117 million unique TCR beta sequences from some 170 million T cells were reported. About 330 gigabases of sequencing data and 70 million to 95 million unique TCR sequences made up an early release that covered over 550 HLA-typed donors. The genetic ancestry cluster associated with self-reported Caucasian donors included about 84% of the 350 to 500 genotyped donors. The study was designed to test whether signatures of past pathogen exposure could be identified by cataloging public T cell receptors. The study used immunosequencing to profile the T cell repertoires of 666 subjects and linked those repertoires to cytomegalovirus serostatus. Besides the first cohort of around 670 subjects, a separate validation cohort made up of around 120 different subjects was used. High-throughput TCR immunosequencing, statistical association of individual TCRs with disease status, and machine learning were combined to predict cytomegalovirus infection status. A later analysis re-analyzed previously published TCR beta repertoires from 550 to 700 donors and added high-resolution HLA genotyping to study TCR occurrence patterns. Rather than drawing on any new phenotypic data, the later analysis identified candidate immune exposures from TCR beta sequences and the way those sequences occurred across donors. To decide whether each TCR beta V gene segment behaved as functional or pseudogenic, an earlier analysis of 587 of the donors relied on high-throughput TCR beta sequencing. Donor age, sex, ethnicity and CMV serostatus were compiled alongside the repertoire data. A later genetic analysis took genome-wide SNP genotypes for 398 of the 666 donors and used that subset as a discovery cohort. Every repertoire in the discovery cohort had been generated on one and the same sequencing platform. HLA typing included class I and class II loci at four-digit resolution. The number of typed donors differed by locus: roughly 629-640 for A, B, C, DRB1 and DQB1; 500 to 550 for DQA1; approximately 600 for DPA1; and some 470 for DPB1. Four to six DR-DQ haplotypes were handled as single units for association and clustering, since linkage in the cohort was strong. Among approximately 370 genotyped donors of the cohort, an average of around 250,000 unique TCR beta nucleotide sequences was sequenced per donor, of which approximately 18% were non-productive. General study outcomes and caveats: Several of the top co-occurrence clusters appeared to be linked to parvovirus B19, influenza, CMV and Epstein-Barr virus, according to a later analysis. The study gave a list of over 150 TCR beta chains associated with cytomegalovirus. Because counts were too low, about 17 rarely observed V segments, including chromosome 9 orphons, were excluded from the earlier analysis of 587 of the donors. Linkage disequilibrium might explain the correlated functional status among segregating V segments, but an unknown experimental factor could not be excluded. In a later analysis, TCR association rates were found to vary across HLA loci, with the most associated TCRs seen for DRB1 alleles and the fewest for HLA-C alleles. Because HLA typing was missing for some donors at each locus, association tests included only the typed subset. Compared with the roughly 700-donor mean, donors in an Asian-associated ancestry cluster had fewer N-insertions in productive TCRs, according to a later genetic analysis. A further reported finding was that TCR beta sequences accurately predicted the HLA-A and HLA-B alleles for most subjects in the first cohort. Some IMGT-functional V segments, including TRBV6-2 and TRBV6-3, could not be told apart with the 87-base-pair reads, so those segments were excluded. An earlier analysis of around 600 of the donors showed that most TCR beta V segments appeared in productive rearrangements either about 87% or about 30% of the time, which broadly matched IMGT annotations. In a later analysis, most CMV-associated TCR beta chains were found to appear HLA-restricted, with HLA associations seemingly driven largely by CMV exposure. A group of highly shared sequence variants was considered likely to be a technical artifact of the sequencing pipeline. Cytomegalovirus status was reported to be diagnosed by the classifier with high specificity and sensitivity in both the original and validation cohorts. Only TCR beta chains were sequenced in this cohort, and the absence of alpha or paired-chain data limited detectable features. Strong co-occurrence of HLA alleles, especially DR and DQ, made assigning TCR associations to individual alleles difficult. V-gene and J-gene trimming of TCR beta chains was associated with a missense DCLRE1C variant in a later genetic analysis, and the association was replicated in an independent cohort. A later analysis associated about 17,000 TCR beta sequences with specific HLA alleles at a false discovery rate of 0.05. Roughly uniform sequencing depth across donors was assumed in presence/absence analyses, although this assumption may not hold. Compared with equally common non-associated chains, HLA-associated TCR beta chains in a later analysis were more clonally expanded and had lower generation probabilities. The authors suggested that the approach could potentially be generalized to other disease states and immunological phenotypes. Most TCR sequences were observed very rarely across donors, whereas some public TCRs were present in many individuals. For the cohort, immune exposure information was limited to CMV serostatus. In vitro tests confirmed that three of the cytomegalovirus-associated TCR beta chains recognize cytomegalovirus antigens.

From the germline V gene, CDR1 is SNHLY and CDR2 is FYNNEI. The CDR3, cysteine through phenylalanine, is 14 amino acids long. Only the CDR3 region is kept as DNA, spanning 42 bases read in frame from base 1. A distance of 11 bases separates the germline ends of V and J, which lose 2 bases and 6 bases respectively. The method behind the library was the immunoSEQ multiplex PCR assay. The multiplex PCR relied on a mix of 60 forward primers for TCR Vbeta segments and 13 reverse primers for TCR Jbeta segments. The CDR3 region of rearranged TCR beta genes was amplified from genomic DNA by a multiplex PCR assay. The Illumina HiSeq System was used to sequence the amplified TCR beta libraries as 87-base-pair reads. On the authors' methods: A later analysis tallied tens of millions of unique TCR beta chains across the 700 or so repertoires, and some 12 million of those chains were shared by two or more donors. To remove PCR and sequencing errors, raw reads were error-corrected and collapsed into unique sequences using a nearest-neighbor algorithm that merged closely related sequences. To assign V, D and J gene segments, CDR3 sequences were aligned to IMGT reference sequences. For a sequence to be retained, a match of at least six nucleotides to both a V gene segment and a J gene segment was required. Rearrangements were classified as productive when the CDR3 lacked stop codons and remained in frame with V and J, and all other rearrangements were classified as non-productive. CDR3 was defined by IMGT convention, running from the second conserved V-encoded cysteine to the conserved J-encoded phenylalanine. The earlier analysis of 450 to 750 of the donors excluded any sequence lacking an unambiguous match to a single V gene segment. An earlier analysis of under 750 of the donors called V segments functional above 56.7% productive rearrangements and segregating when the between-donor standard deviation exceeded 5%. A statistical classification framework was built to diagnose cytomegalovirus status from the catalog of TCR beta chain sequences. In a later analysis, TCR nucleotide sequences were compared against IMGT/GENE-DB human TR gene sequences so that V and J genes could be assigned. In a later analysis, CDR3 sequences and most-parsimonious VDJ recombination scenarios were assigned using the TCRdist pipeline. In a later analysis, each TCR beta chain was defined by its CDR3 amino acid sequence together with its V-gene family, and reads lacking a unique V-gene family were excluded. In a later analysis, some 600 highly shared, low-generation-probability nucleotide sequences were removed to address suspected cross-contamination and a sequencing artifact. In a later analysis, a clonal expansion index was calculated for each public chain from normalized within-repertoire ranks of inferred template counts. Generation probabilities in a later analysis came from a VDJ recombination model fitted to out-of-frame rearrangements, and those results were checked against IGoR. In a later analysis, hypergeometric tests were used to score TCR-TCR, TCR-HLA and TCR-CMV co-occurrence, with a repertoire-size bias correction applied to TCR pairs. In a later analysis, false discovery rates were estimated by permuting HLA or CMV assignments 20 times. A later analysis grouped co-occurring TCRs with DBSCAN, adding TCRdist sequence similarity when clustering within HLA-allele-positive subsets. Repertoires with fewer than 30,000 or more than 120,000 public chains were left out of co-occurrence clustering, as were about five repertoires with anomalous nucleotide sharing. The clones in this table, taken by TCRdb from immuneACCESS, are in-frame only. Not every clone is retained; where verified, under half of the shortfall comes from an unresolved V gene, and the cause of the rest is unknown. V and J calls and clone size follow that table, whereas D and trimming were derived from the DNA. The sample has about 120,000 clones on record, 50% to 65% of them singletons. The ten largest clones capture about 9% of the sample.

The cohort comprised fewer than 750 healthy bone marrow donors. All cohort members were sampled while nominally healthy, although unrecorded immune exposures were likely present. The donor was CMV seropositive and belonged to the group of 250 to 300 seropositive cohort members. A peripheral blood sample was collected from each donor, and TCR beta sequencing was performed on peripheral blood mononuclear cells. The Qiagen DNeasy Blood Extraction Kit was used to extract genomic DNA from the blood cell samples. A remark on this clone: Its recognized antigen is unknown. The sample holds no much larger clone one base away, and base qualities are not on file.

The sequence links TRBV2 to TRBJ1-5; the D gene is perhaps TRBD1, on 5 matching bases. The sequence came from a man in his forties in good health and CMV-seropositive. The sequenced sample was PBMCs. The CDR3 corresponds to CASSENQGSQPQHF. The DNA is TGTGCCAGCAGTGAAAATCAGGGCAGTCAGCCCCAGCATTTT.